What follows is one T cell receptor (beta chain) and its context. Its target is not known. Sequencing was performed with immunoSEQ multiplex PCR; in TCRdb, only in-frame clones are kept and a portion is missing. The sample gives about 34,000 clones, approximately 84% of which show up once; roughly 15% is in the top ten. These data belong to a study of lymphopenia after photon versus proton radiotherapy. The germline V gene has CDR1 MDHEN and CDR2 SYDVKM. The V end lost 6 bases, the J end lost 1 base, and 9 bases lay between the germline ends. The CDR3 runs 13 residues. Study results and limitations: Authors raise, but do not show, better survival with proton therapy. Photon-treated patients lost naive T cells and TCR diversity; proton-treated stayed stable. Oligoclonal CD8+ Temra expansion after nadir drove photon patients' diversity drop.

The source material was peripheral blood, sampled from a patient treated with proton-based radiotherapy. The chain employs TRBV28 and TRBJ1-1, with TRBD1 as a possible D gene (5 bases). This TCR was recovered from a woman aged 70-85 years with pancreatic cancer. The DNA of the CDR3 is TGTGCCAGCAGGGGTCAGGGGAACACTGAAGCTTTCTTT. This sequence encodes CASRGQGNTEAFF.